These 6 T cell receptor beta chains were sequenced from one sample in a study of metastatic and nonmetastatic thyroid tumors. Thyroid surgery was performed in patients who had received no treatment beforehand. Using MiXCR, TCRdb reanalyzed the PCR reads. The table records more than 8,500 clones, about a quarter of them present only once. The specimen sequenced was adjacent normal tissue. These receptors originate from a female donor with papillary thyroid cancer or a benign thyroid nodule (not recorded which). Some clones in this sample may be carry-over from other donors' samples.

This clone has a count of ten or more. The chain has TRBV19 and TRBJ1-5; D unclear. CDR3 size: 14 residues. Per germline, CDR1 LNHDA and CDR2 SQIVND (reference sequence). Between the trimmed V and J ends, which lost 3 bases and 0 bases, there was a span of 6 bases. Here the CDR3 reads CASSILVSNQPQHF. The CDR3 bases are TGTGCCAGTAGTATTTTAGTTAGCAATCAGCCCCAGCATTTT.

This clone has at least ten counts. This sequence joins TRBV10-2 and TRBJ1-5, with TRBD1 matching over 8 bases. The V and J ends lost 3 bases and 5 bases, in that order; junction bases with no gene match: 6. This CDR3 is 15 amino acids long. CDR1 WSHSY and CDR2 SAAADI come from the germline V gene. The CDR3 spells CASSERTGKYQPQHF. CDR3 DNA sequence: TGCGCCAGCAGTGAACGGACAGGGAAGTATCAGCCCCAGCATTTT.

By share, this clone ranks as medium-sized. V usage is TRBV5-8 and J usage is TRBJ2-7, with D maybe TRBD1 (5 bases). The germline gives CDR1 SGHTS, CDR2 YDEGEE. The CDR3 loop spans 13 amino acids. V lost 4 bases to trimming and J lost 2 bases, with 10 bases between them. The CDR3 sequence: CASSIGDTYEQYF. CDR3 sequence (DNA): TGTGCCAGCAGCATAGGGGATACCTACGAGCAGTACTTC.

V gene TRBV30 combines with J gene TRBJ1-6, with unresolved D. The CDR3 runs to 13 residues. The germline V and J ends were trimmed by 2 bases and 6 bases, with 8 bases remaining between them. CDR1 is GTSNPN, CDR2 SVGIG, per germline (reference sequence). The CDR3 DNA follows: TGTGCCTGGAGTAGCGGAATTAATTCACCCCTCCACTTT. This gives the protein CAWSSGINSPLHF.

The chain is built from TRBV11-2 and TRBJ1-3; 7 nucleotides agree with TRBD1. The germline V gene encodes CDR1 SGHAT and CDR2 FQNNGV. The V and J ends lost 1 base and 3 bases, in that order; junction bases with no gene match: 0. This CDR3 region has 14 residues. For the CDR3, the DNA is TGTGCCAGCAGCTTAGGGACAGGTGGAAACACCATATATTTT. Protein: CASSLGTGGNTIYF.

A word on this clone: As the CDR3 is not closed by the conserved phenylalanine or tryptophan, this likely results from a read error. This chain joins TRBV6-1 and TRBJ2-7; maybe TRBD1 (5 bases). The CDR3 runs 13 residues. Per germline, CDR1 MNHNS and CDR2 SASEGT. V lost 7 bases and J 4 bases, leaving 14 bases between the germline ends. In DNA form, the CDR3 reads TGTGCCAGCATCTGCGTGGGGCGTTACGAGCAGTACTCC. As protein: CASICVGRYEQYS.